The clone carrying this TCR beta chain occurred many times. Its antigen is unidentified. Per germline, CDR1 SGHTA and CDR2 FQGNSA. Between the trimmed V and J ends, which lost 5 bases and 1 base, there was a span of 14 bases. The CDR3 has 16 residues. The record originates from a study of response to subunit inactivated influenza vaccine. Findings and caveats of the study: The authors offered the suggestion that each seasonal influenza vaccination recruits few new T cells.

MiXCR was run by TCRdb on the RT-PCR reads, yielding one entry per CDR3 protein. The data contain more than 200,000 distinct CDR3 sequences, roughly an eighth of them singletons. Source: non-naive T cells sorted from PBMCs, taken 14 days before vaccination. The source of this sequence is a man aged 45 to 65 who received an inactivated influenza vaccine. V is TRBV7-2 and J is TRBJ1-4; possibly TRBD1 for D (5 bases). CDR3 sequence reads: CASSKDRALTNEKLFF. The DNA of the CDR3 is TGTGCCAGCAGCAAAGACAGAGCTCTAACTAATGAAAAACTGTTTTTT. The full variable domain, rest sourced from reference TRBV7-2 and TRBJ1-4, is GAGVSQSPSNKVTEKGKDVELRCDPISGHTALYWYRQSLGQGLEFLIYFQGNSAPDKSGLPSDRFSAERTGGSVSTLTIQRTQQEDSAVYLCASSKDRALTNEKLFFGSGTQLSVL.